The T cell receptor (beta chain) described here comes from a study of cytomegalovirus exposure and HLA in healthy donors. Across the whole study: It was reported in a later analysis that the 90 to 150 validation repertoires used the same platform as the approximately 670 first-cohort repertoires.

Note on this clone: Its antigen remains unknown.

V trimming: 8 bases; J trimming: 4 bases; junction bases outside the gene matches: 8. This CDR3 has 14 residues. CDR1 is LNHDA, CDR2 SQIVND, per germline (reference sequence). Some clones are missing from TCRdb's copy, which holds only in-frame ones; the method was immunoSEQ multiplex PCR. Here the sample spans about 330,000 clones, about 90% being singletons. Study-wide results and caveats: Reported performance of the classifier showed diagnosis of cytomegalovirus status with high specificity and sensitivity.

Source material: PBMCs. The chain links TRBV19 to TRBJ1-1; 9 bases are shared with TRBD1. This TCR came from a woman in her thirties in good health and CMV-seropositive. CDR3: CASGWGQGGTEAFF. The CDR3 DNA is TGTGCCAGTGGGTGGGGACAGGGTGGCACTGAAGCTTTCTTT.